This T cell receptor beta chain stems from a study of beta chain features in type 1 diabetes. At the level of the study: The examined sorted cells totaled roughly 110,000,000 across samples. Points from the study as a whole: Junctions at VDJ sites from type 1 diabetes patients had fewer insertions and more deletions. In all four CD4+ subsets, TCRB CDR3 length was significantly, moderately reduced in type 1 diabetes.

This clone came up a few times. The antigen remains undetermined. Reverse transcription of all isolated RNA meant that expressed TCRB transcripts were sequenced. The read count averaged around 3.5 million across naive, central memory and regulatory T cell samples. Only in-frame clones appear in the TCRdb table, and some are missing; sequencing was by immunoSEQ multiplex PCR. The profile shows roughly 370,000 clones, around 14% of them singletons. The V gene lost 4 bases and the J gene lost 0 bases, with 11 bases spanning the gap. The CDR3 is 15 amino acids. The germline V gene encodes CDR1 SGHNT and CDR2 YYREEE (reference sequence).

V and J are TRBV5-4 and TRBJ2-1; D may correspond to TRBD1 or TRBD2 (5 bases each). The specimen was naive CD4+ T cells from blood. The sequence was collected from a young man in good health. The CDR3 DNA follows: TGTGCCAGCAGCGGGACGGGGAGCTCCTACAATGAGCAGTTCTTC. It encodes CASSGTGSSYNEQFF. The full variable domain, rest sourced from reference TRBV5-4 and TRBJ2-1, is ETGVTQSPTHLIKTRGQQVTLRCSSQSGHNTVSWYQQALGQGPQFIFQYYREEENGRGNFPPRFSGLQFPNYSSELNVNALELDDSALYLCASSGTGSSYNEQFFGPGTRLTVL.